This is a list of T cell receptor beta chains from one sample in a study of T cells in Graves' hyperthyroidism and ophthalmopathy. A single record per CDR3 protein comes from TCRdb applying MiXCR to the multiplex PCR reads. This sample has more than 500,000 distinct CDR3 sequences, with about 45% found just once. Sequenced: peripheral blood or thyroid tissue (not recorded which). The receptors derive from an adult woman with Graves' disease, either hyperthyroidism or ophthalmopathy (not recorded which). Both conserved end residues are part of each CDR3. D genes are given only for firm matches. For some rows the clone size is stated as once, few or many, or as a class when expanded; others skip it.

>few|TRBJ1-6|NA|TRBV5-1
TGCGCCAGCAGCCCGGACGGGCCGCCAAATTCACCCCTCCACTTT
CASSPDGPPNSPLHF
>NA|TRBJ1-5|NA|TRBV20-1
TGCAGTGCTAGTCACAGGGTGGTGGATCAGCCCCAGCATTTT
CSASHRVVDQPQHF
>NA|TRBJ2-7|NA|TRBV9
TGTGCCAGCAGCGTTGCCGCTTGGGGGGCCCGCTCCTACGAGCAGTATTTC
CASSVAAWGARSYEQYF
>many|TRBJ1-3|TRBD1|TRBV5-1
TGCGCCAGCAGCTTGGGGGGCAGGGGGAGTTTTCTCTCTGGAAACACCATATATTTT
CASSLGGRGSFLSGNTIYF
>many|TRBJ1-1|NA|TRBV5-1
TGCGCCAGCGCCCCTAACCGGGACACAAAGCCGAACACTGAAGCTTTCTTT
CASAPNRDTKPNTEAFF
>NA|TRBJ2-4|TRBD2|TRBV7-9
TGTGCCAGCAGCCCAGCGGGAGGGCCCTCGAACATTCAGTACTTC
CASSPAGGPSNIQYF
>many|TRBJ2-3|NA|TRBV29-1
TGCAGCGTTGATAGCCGGCGCTCAACGGGAGATACGCAGTATTTT
CSVDSRRSTGDTQYF
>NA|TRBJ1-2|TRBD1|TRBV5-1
TGCGCCAGCAGCTTGGACAGGGGACATGGCTACACCTTC
CASSLDRGHGYTF
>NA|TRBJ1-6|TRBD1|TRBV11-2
TGTGCCAGCAGCGAGGGGGCTGGAGGCAATCAGCCCCTCCACTTT
CASSEGAGGNQPLHF
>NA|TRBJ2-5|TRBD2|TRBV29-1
TGCAGCGTTGAAGCAGGCTGGGGGGGACAAGAGACCCAGTACTTC
CSVEAGWGGQETQYF
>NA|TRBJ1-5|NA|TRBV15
TGTGCCACCAGCAGCTTCGGGGGCTCTCAGCCCCAGCATTTT
CATSSFGGSQPQHF
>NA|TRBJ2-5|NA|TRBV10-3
TGTGCCATCAGGGACGGACGAGGAAGGGAAACCCAGTACTTC
CAIRDGRGRETQYF
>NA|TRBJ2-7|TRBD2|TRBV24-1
TGTGCCACCAGTGATTTGAATCGAGGGAGGGCCTCCTACGAGCAGTACTTC
CATSDLNRGRASYEQYF
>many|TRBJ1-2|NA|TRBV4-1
TGCGCCAGCAGGCCTACGGGGAACTATGGCTACACCTTC
CASRPTGNYGYTF
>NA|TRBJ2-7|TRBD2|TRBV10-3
TGTGCCGCTAAAGGGTGGGTAGCGGGAGCCGATGAGCAGTACTTC
CAAKGWVAGADEQYF
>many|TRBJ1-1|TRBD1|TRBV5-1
TGCGCCTCGCGACAGGGGTTCGTCACTGAAGCTTTCTTT
CASRQGFVTEAFF
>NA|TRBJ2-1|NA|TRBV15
TGTGCCACCAGCAGGGGGATCGGGATCGGGGCATACAATGAGCAGTTCTTC
CATSRGIGIGAYNEQFF